This T cell receptor (beta chain) is from a study of PD-L1 blockade in urothelial cancer. Time point: pretreatment peripheral blood. Urothelial carcinoma in patients was locally advanced or metastatic. Germline trimming cut 5 bases from V and 10 bases from J; bases unmatched to any gene: 9. Germline CDR1 SGHDT, CDR2 YYEEEE. The CDR3 length is 14 residues. Libraries were prepared by immunoSEQ multiplex PCR; TCRdb keeps only in-frame clonotypes and omits some of them. In the table there are about 72,000 clones, roughly 88% of which are singletons. The receptor was derived from a man aged 65 to 79 with urothelial cancer. Sample: PBMCs, taken around atezolizumab (anti-PD-L1) treatment. The chain uses TRBV5-6 and TRBJ1-4; TRBD1 agrees at 9 bases. In DNA, the CDR3 is TGTGCCAGCAGTACCGGGACAGGGATGGGAAAACTGTTTTTT. Amino acids: CASSTGTGMGKLFF. Complete variable domain (other parts from reference TRBV5-6 and TRBJ1-4): DAGVTQSPTHLIKTRGQQVTLRCSPKSGHDTVSWYQQALGQGPQFIFQYYEEEERQRGNFPDRFSGHQFPNYSSELNVNALLLGDSALYLCASSTGTGMGKLFFGSGTQLSVL.